This T cell receptor beta chain was retrieved from a study of CD8+ T cells in alopecia areata. Study-level information: Tofacitinib administration to treated patients was oral, at 5 to 10 mg twice daily.

Extraction of RNA preceded its reverse transcription into cDNA, which served as the sequencing template. TCRdb's copy holds only in-frame clones and misses some; the assay was immunoSEQ multiplex PCR. The sample has about 200,000 clones, approximately 52% seen once. This CDR3 is 14 amino acids long. Unmatched junction bases numbered 5, after V lost 4 bases and J lost 4 bases. Germline assignment: CDR1 GTSNPN and CDR2 SVGIG (reference sequence). Concerning this clone itself: What it recognizes is unknown.

Broader study findings: Scalp samples also yield sequences from resident alphabeta T cells of normal skin. In lesional scalp, particularly from alopecia totalis/universalis, clonality was higher than in normal scalp.

The sample was CD4+ T cells sorted from blood, taken at week 0. This clonotype was sampled from a human donor with alopecia areata. This rearrangement joins TRBV30 to TRBJ2-2; TRBD1 matches at 8 bases. The CDR3 region has the DNA TGTGCCTGGAAAGGACAGGGAGTCACCGGGGAGCTGTTTTTT. It is translated as CAWKGQGVTGELFF. Together with reference TRBV30 and TRBJ2-2, the CDR3 gives the full variable domain: SQTIHQWPATLVQPVGSPLSLECTVEGTSNPNLYWYRQAAGRGLQLLFYSVGIGQISSEVPQNLSASRPQDRQFILSSKKLLLSDSGFYLCAWKGQGVTGELFFGEGSRLTVL.